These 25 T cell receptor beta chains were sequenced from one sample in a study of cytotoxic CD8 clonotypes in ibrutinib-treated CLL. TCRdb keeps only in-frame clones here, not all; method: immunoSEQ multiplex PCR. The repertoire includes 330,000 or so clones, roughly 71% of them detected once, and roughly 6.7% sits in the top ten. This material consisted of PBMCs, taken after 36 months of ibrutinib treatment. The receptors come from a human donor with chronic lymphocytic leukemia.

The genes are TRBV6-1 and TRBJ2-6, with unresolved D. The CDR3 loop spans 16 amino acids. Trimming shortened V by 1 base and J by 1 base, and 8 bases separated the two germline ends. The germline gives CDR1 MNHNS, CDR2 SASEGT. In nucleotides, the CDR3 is TGTGCCAGCAGTGAAGGCGAAGCTTCTGGGGCCAACGTCCTGACTTTC. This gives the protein CASSEGEASGANVLTF.

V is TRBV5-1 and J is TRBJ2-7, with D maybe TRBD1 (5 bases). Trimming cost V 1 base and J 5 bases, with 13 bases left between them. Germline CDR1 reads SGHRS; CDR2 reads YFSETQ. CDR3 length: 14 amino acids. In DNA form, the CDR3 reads TGCGCCAGCAGCTTGTGGCAGGGCAAAGACGAGCAGTACTTC. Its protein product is CASSLWQGKDEQYF.

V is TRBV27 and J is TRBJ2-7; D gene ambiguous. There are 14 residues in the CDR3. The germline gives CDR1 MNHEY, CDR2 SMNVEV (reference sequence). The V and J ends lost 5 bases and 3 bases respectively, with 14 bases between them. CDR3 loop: CASSPSLAGYEQYF. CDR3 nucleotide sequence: TGTGCCAGCAGTCCTTCGCTGGCCGGCTACGAGCAGTACTTC.

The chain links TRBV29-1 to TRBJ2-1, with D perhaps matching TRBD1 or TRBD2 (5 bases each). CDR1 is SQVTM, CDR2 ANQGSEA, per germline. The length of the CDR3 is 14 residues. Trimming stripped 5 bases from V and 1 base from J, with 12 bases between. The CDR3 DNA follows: TGCAGCGTTAGGGACCCCAATTCCTACAATGAGCAGTTCTTC. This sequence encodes CSVRDPNSYNEQFF.

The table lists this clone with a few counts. The CDR3 loop is CASSPTETQETQYF. In DNA form, the CDR3 reads TGTGCCAGCTCACCGACGGAGACCCAAGAGACCCAGTACTTC. J is TRBJ2-5 and V is TRBV18; D is ambiguous. V shed 3 bases and J shed 1 base, with 9 bases lying between them. CDR1 and CDR2 (germline): KGHSH, LQKENI. The CDR3 runs to 14 residues.

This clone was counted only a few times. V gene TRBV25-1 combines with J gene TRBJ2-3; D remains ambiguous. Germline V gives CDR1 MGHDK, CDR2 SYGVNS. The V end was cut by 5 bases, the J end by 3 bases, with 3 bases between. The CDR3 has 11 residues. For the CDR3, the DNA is TGTGCCAGCAGTCTGACAGATACGCAGTATTTT. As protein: CASSLTDTQYF.

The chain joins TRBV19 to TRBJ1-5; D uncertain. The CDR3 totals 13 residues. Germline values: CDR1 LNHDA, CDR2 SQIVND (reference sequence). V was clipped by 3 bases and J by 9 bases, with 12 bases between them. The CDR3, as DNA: TGTGCCAGTAGTATTCCAGGCCATAGGCCCCAGCATTTT. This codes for CASSIPGHRPQHF.

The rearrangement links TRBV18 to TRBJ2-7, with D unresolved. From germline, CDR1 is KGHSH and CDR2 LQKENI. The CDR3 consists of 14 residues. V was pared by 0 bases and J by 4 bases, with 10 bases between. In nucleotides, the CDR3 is TGTGCCAGCTCACCACCGGGGTGGATGTACGAGCAGTACTTC. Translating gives CASSPPGWMYEQYF. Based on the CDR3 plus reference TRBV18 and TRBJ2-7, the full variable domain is NAGVMQNPRHLVRRRGQEARLRCSPMKGHSHVYWYRQLPEEGLKFMVYLQKENIIDESGMPKERFSAEFPKEGPSILRIQQVVRGDSAAYFCASSPPGWMYEQYFGPGTRLTVT.

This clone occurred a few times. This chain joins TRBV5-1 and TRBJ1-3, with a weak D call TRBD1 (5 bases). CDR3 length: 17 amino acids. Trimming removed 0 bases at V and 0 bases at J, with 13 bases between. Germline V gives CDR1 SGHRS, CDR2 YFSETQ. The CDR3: CASSLVAGPFSGNTIYF. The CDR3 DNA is TGCGCCAGCAGCTTGGTCGCGGGGCCCTTCTCTGGAAACACCATATATTTT.

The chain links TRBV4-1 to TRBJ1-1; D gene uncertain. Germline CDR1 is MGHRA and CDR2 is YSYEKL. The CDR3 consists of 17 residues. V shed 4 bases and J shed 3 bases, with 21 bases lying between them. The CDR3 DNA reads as TGCGCCAGCAGCCTAAGTCAAGGTGTGGGGAAGGACACTGAAGCTTTCTTT. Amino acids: CASSLSQGVGKDTEAFF.

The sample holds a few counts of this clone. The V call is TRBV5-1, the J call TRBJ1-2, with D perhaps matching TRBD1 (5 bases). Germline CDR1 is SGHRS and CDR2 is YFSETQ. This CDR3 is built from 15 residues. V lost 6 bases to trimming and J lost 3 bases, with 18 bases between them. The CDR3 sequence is CASNPTGGGHYGYTF. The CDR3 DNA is TGCGCCAGCAACCCAACCGGGGGAGGCCACTATGGCTACACCTTC.

The CDR3 coding sequence is TGTGCCAGCAGTGCCCAAGCGACTAGCGGGAAGGGTGAGCAGTTCTTC. This gives the protein CASSAQATSGKGEQFF. The chain employs TRBV6-4 and TRBJ2-1; the match to TRBD2 covers 11 bases. Germline lookup yields CDR1 MRHNA and CDR2 SNTAGT. Trimming at V came to 4 bases and at J to 9 bases, leaving 11 bases not matched to a gene. The CDR3 extends over 16 amino acids.

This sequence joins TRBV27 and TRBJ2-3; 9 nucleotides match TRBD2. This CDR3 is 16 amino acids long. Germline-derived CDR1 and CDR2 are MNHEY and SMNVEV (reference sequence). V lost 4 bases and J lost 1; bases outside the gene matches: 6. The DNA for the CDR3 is TGTGCCAGCAGTTATCTAGCGGGGAAACGCACAGATACGCAGTATTTT. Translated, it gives CASSYLAGKRTDTQYF.

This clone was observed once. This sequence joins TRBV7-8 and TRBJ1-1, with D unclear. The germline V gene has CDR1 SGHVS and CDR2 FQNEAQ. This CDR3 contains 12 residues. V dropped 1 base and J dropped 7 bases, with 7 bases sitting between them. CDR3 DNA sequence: TGTGCCAGCAGCTTAGGGTCCCATGAAGCTTTCTTT. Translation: CASSLGSHEAFF.

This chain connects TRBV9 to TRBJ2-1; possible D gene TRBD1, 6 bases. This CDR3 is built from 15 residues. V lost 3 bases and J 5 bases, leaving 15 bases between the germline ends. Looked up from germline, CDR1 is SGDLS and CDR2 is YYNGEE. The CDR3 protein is CASSAPRDKNNEQFF. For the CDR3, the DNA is TGTGCCAGCAGCGCCCCGAGGGACAAGAACAATGAGCAGTTCTTC.

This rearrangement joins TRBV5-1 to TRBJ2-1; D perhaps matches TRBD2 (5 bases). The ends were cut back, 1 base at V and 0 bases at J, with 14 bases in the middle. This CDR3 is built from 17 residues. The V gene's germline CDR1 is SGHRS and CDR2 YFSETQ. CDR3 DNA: TGCGCCAGCAGCTTGAGAAGCGGTCCGAGCTCCTACAATGAGCAGTTCTTC. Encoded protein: CASSLRSGPSSYNEQFF.

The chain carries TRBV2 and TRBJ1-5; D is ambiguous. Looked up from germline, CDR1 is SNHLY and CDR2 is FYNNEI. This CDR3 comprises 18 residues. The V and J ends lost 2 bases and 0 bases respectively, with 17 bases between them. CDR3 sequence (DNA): TGTGCCAGCAGTGAAACCCCAATGGGGATGGCTAGCAATCAGCCCCAGCATTTT. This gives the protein CASSETPMGMASNQPQHF.

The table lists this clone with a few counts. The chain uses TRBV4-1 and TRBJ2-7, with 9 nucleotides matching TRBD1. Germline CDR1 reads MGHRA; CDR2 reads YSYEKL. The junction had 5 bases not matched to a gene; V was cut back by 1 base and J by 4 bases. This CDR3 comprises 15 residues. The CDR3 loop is CASSQVWDRVYEQYF. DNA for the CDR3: TGCGCCAGCAGCCAAGTCTGGGACAGGGTGTACGAGCAGTACTTC.

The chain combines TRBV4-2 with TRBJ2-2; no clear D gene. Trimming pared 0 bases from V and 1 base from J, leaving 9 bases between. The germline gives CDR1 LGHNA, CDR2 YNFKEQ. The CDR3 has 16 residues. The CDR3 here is CASSQDRPWNTGELFF. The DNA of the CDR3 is TGTGCCAGCAGCCAAGATAGGCCGTGGAACACCGGGGAGCTGTTTTTT.

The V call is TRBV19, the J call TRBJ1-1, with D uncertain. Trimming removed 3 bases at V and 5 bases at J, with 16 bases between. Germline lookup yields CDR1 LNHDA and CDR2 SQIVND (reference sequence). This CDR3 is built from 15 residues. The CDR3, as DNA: TGTGCCAGTAGTATCGGGATGAGAACGGGAACTGAAGCTTTCTTT. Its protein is CASSIGMRTGTEAFF.

The CDR3 sequence is CASSLGQGENQPQHF. The CDR3 DNA is TGCGCCAGCAGCTTGGGGCAGGGGGAGAACCAGCCCCAGCATTTT. The V and J genes are TRBV5-1 and TRBJ1-5; 7 bases fit TRBD1. V shed 0 bases, J shed 7 bases, and the junction held 7 bases outside the gene matches. The germline gives CDR1 SGHRS, CDR2 YFSETQ. The CDR3 extends over 15 amino acids.

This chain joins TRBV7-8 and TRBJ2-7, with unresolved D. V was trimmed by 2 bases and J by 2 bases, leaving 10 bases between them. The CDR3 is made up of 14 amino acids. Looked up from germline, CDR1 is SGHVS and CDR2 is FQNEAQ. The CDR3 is CASSLPDFAYEQYF. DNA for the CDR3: TGTGCCAGCAGCTTACCAGACTTCGCCTACGAGCAGTACTTC.

This CDR3 is CASSSTIVGWNTEAFF. CDR3 nucleotides: TGTGCCAGCAGTTCCACAATCGTGGGATGGAACACTGAAGCTTTCTTT. The V call is TRBV6-6, the J call TRBJ1-1, with D hard to call. With 4 bases removed from V and 1 base from J, the gap between germline ends came to 16 bases. This CDR3 is 16 amino acids long. Germline V lookup: CDR1 MNHNY, CDR2 SVGAGI (reference sequence).

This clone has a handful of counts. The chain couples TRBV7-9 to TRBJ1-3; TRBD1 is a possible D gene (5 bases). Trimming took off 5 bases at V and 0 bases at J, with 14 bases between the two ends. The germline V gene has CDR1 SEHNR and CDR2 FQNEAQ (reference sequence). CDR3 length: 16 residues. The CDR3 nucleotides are TGTGCCAGCAGCCCTTACACAGGATCCTCTGGAAACACCATATATTTT. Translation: CASSPYTGSSGNTIYF. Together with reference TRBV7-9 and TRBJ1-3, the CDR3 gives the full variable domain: DTGVSQNPRHKITKRGQNVTFRCDPISEHNRLYWYRQTLGQGPEFLTYFQNEAQLEKSRLLSDRFSAERPKGSFSTLEIQRTEQGDSAMYLCASSPYTGSSGNTIYFGEGSWLTVV.

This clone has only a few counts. The CDR3 here is CASSRESGYTF. The CDR3 DNA sequence: TGTGCCAGCAGCCGGGAATCTGGCTACACCTTC. The chain is built from TRBV7-9 and TRBJ1-2, with no clear D. CDR3 size: 11 residues. CDR1 is SEHNR and CDR2 is FQNEAQ in the germline V gene (reference sequence). V was clipped by 5 bases and J by 7 bases, with 8 bases between them.